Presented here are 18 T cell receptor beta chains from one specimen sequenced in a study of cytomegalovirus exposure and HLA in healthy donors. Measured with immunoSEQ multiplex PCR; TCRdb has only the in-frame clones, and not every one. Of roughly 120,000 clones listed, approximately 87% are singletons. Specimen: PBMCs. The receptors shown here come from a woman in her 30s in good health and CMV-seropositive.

The CDR3 region has the DNA TGTGCCATCAATATTGGGACAGGGGGCACTGAAGCTTTCTTT. This gives the protein CAINIGTGGTEAFF. This chain joins TRBV10-3 and TRBJ1-1; 11 bases align to TRBD1. Germline-derived CDR1 and CDR2 are ENHRY and SYGVKD. V trimming: 7 bases; J trimming: 4 bases; junction bases outside the gene matches: 5. This CDR3 region has 14 residues.

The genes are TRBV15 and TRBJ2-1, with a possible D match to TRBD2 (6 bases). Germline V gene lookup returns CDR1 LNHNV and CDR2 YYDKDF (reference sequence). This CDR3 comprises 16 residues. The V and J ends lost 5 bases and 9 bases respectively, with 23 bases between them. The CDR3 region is CATSFPGLHKMGEQFF. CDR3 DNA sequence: TGTGCCACCAGCTTCCCGGGACTCCATAAAATGGGTGAGCAGTTCTTC.

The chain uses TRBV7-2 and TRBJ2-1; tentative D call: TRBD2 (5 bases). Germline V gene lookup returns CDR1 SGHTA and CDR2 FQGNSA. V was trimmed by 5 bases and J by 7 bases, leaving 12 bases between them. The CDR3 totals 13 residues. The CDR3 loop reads CASSPRTSNEQFF. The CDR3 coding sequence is TGTGCCAGCAGCCCCCGGACTTCTAATGAGCAGTTCTTC.

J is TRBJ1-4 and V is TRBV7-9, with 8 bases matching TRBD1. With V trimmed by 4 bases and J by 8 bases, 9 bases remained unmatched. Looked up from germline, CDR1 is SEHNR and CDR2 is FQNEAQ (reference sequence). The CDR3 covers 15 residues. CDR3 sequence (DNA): TGTGCCAGCAGCTACGACAGGGGAGGTGTGGAAAAACTGTTTTTT. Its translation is CASSYDRGGVEKLFF. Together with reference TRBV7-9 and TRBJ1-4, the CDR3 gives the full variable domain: DTGVSQNPRHKITKRGQNVTFRCDPISEHNRLYWYRQTLGQGPEFLTYFQNEAQLEKSRLLSDRFSAERPKGSFSTLEIQRTEQGDSAMYLCASSYDRGGVEKLFFGSGTQLSVL.

The CDR3 is CASSTFPQGEAFF. The CDR3 region has the DNA TGTGCCAGCAGTACCTTCCCCCAGGGTGAAGCTTTCTTT. The rearrangement joins TRBV2 to TRBJ1-1; possibly TRBD1 for D (5 bases). The germline V gene has CDR1 SNHLY and CDR2 FYNNEI. This CDR3 is 13 amino acids long. With 5 bases removed from V and 7 bases from J, the gap between germline ends came to 14 bases.

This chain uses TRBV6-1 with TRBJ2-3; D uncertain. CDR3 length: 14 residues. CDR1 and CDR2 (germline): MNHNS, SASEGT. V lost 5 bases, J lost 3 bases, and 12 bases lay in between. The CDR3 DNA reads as TGTGCCAGCAGTCCCGTGACTGGTACAGATACGCAGTATTTT. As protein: CASSPVTGTDTQYF.

The CDR3 loop is CASSLGGQGQETQYF. CDR3 sequence (DNA): TGCGCCAGCAGCTTGGGGGGACAGGGCCAAGAGACCCAGTACTTC. The chain uses TRBV5-1 and TRBJ2-5; 9 bases map to TRBD1. The germline V gene encodes CDR1 SGHRS and CDR2 YFSETQ. After removal of 0 bases from V and 1 base from J, the junction contained 1 base not matched to a gene. The CDR3 length is 15 residues.

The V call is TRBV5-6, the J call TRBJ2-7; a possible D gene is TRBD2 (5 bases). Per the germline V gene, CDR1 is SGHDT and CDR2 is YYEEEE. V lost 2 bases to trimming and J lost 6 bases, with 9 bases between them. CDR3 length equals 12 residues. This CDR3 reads CASSLTGIEQYF. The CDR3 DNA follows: TGTGCCAGCAGCTTAACCGGGATCGAGCAGTACTTC.

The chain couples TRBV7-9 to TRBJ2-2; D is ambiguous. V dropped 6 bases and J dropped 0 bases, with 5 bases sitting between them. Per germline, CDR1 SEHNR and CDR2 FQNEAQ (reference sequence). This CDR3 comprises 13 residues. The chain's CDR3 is CASRQTNTGELFF. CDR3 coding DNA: TGTGCCAGCAGACAGACGAACACCGGGGAGCTGTTTTTT.

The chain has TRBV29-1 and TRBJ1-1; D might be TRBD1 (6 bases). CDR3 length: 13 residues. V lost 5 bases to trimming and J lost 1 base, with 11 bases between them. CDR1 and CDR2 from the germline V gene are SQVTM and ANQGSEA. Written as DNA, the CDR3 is TGCAGCGTTCTAAGGGGGGGGAACACTGAAGCTTTCTTT. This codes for CSVLRGGNTEAFF.

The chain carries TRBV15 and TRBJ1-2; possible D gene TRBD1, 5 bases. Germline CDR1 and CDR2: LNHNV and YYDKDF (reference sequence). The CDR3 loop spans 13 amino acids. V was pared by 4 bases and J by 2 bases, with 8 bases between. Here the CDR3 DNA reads TGTGCCACCAGCATAGACAGAAACTATGGCTACACCTTC. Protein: CATSIDRNYGYTF.

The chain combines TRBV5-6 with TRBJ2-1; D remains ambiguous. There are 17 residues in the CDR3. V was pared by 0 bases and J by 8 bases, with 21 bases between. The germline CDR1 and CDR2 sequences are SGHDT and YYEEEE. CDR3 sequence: CASSLVRGRRLSDEQFF. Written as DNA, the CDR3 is TGTGCCAGCAGCTTGGTTCGCGGAAGGAGATTATCAGATGAGCAGTTCTTC.

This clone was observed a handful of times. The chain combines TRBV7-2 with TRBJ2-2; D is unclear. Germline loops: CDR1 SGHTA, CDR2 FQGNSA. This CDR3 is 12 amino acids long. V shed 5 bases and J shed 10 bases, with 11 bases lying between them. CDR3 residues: CASSPQRMELFF. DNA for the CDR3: TGTGCCAGCAGCCCGCAGCGTATGGAGCTGTTTTTT.

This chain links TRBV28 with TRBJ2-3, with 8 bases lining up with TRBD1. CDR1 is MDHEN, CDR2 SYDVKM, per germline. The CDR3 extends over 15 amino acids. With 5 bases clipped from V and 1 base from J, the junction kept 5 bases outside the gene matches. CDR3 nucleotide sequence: TGTGCCAGCAGTACGACAGGGGCGGGCACAGATACGCAGTATTTT. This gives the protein CASSTTGAGTDTQYF.

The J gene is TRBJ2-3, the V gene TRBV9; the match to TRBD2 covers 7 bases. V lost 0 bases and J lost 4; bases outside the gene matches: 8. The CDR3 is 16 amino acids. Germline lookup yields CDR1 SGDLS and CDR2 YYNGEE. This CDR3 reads CASSVERDYLADTQYF. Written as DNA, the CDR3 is TGTGCCAGCAGCGTAGAAAGGGACTACCTGGCAGATACGCAGTATTTT.

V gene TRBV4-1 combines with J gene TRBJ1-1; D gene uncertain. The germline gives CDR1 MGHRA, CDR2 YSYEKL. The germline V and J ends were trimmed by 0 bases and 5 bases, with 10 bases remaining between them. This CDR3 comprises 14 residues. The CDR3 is CASSQDTGRTEAFF. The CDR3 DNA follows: TGCGCCAGCAGCCAAGACACTGGGAGGACTGAAGCTTTCTTT.

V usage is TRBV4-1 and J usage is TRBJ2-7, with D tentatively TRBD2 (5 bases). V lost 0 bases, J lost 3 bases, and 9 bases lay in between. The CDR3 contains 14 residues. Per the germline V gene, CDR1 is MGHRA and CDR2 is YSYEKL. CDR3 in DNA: TGCGCCAGCAGCCAAGATACGGGGAGCTACGAGCAGTACTTC. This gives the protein CASSQDTGSYEQYF.

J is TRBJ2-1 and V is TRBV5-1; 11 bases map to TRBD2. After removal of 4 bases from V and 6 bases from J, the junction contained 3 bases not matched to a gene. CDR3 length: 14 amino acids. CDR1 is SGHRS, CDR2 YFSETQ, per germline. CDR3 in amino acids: CASSAGTSGNEQFF. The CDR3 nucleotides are TGCGCCAGCAGCGCCGGGACTAGCGGCAATGAGCAGTTCTTC.